These T cell receptor beta chains were read from a single sample in a study of T cells in Graves' hyperthyroidism and ophthalmopathy. Each CDR3 protein gets one entry after TCRdb re-called the multiplex PCR reads with MiXCR. The repertoire consists of around 99,000 distinct CDR3 sequences, with 15% to 20% occurring once and the leading ten covering about 45%. The specimen sequenced was blood. Source of these receptors: a woman in her fifties or sixties with Graves' hyperthyroidism. CDR3s include the opening cysteine and the closing phenylalanine or tryptophan. A D gene is named only where the DNA matches it firmly. Clone size is stated in some rows and not others, as once, few, many or a class when expanded.

TRBJ1-2	-	TRBV28	many	CASSSHSSYGYTF	TGTGCCAGCAGTTCCCACAGCTCCTATGGCTACACCTTC
TRBJ2-1	-	TRBV28	few	CASSESYNEQFF	TGTGCCAGCAGTGAATCCTACAATGAGCAGTTCTTC
TRBJ2-7	TRBD2	TRBV6-1	many	CASSESGGPPQGEQYF	TGTGCCAGCAGTGAGAGCGGGGGACCGCCGCAGGGCGAGCAGTACTTC
TRBJ1-1	-	TRBV7-6	few	CASSLGARGNTEAFF	TGTGCCAGCAGCTTGGGCGCGAGGGGGAACACTGAAGCTTTCTTT
TRBJ2-5	-	TRBV28	many	CASTQDFRETQYF	TGTGCCAGCACCCAAGACTTCCGAGAGACCCAGTACTTC
TRBJ2-7	TRBD1	TRBV5-1	many	CASSQGQPTIYEQYF	TGCGCCAGCAGCCAGGGACAGCCCACGATCTACGAGCAGTACTTC
TRBJ2-1	TRBD2	TRBV20-1	once	CSARDGLADYNEQFF	TGCAGTGCTAGAGATGGACTAGCGGATTACAATGAGCAGTTCTTC
TRBJ1-5	-	TRBV30	many	CAFRIPGGNQPQHF	TGTGCCTTCAGGATACCCGGCGGCAATCAGCCCCAGCATTTT
TRBJ2-4	-	TRBV29-1	many	CSVEVRDTGLGIQYF	TGCAGCGTTGAAGTTCGGGACACTGGGCTTGGCATTCAGTACTTC
TRBJ1-1	TRBD1	TRBV7-8	many	CASSTQGQGGTEAFF	TGTGCCAGCAGCACCCAAGGACAGGGGGGCACTGAAGCTTTCTTT
TRBJ1-1	-	TRBV5-1	many	CASSLEDGGGGLNTEAFF	TGCGCCAGCAGCTTGGAAGACGGGGGCGGGGGCTTGAACACTGAAGCTTTCTTT
TRBJ1-6	-	TRBV12-3/TRBV12-4	many	CASGRPGPLHF	TGTGCCAGCGGCAGGCCGGGGCCCCTCCACTTT
TRBJ2-1	TRBD2	TRBV24-1	many	CATAAGLAGVPSYNEQFF	TGTGCCACCGCAGCGGGACTAGCGGGAGTTCCCTCCTACAATGAGCAGTTCTTC
TRBJ2-1	-	TRBV28	many	CASSLGDSYRSYNEQFF	TGTGCCAGCAGTTTAGGCGACTCCTACCGCTCCTACAATGAGCAGTTCTTC
TRBJ2-1	-	TRBV5-1	many	CASSLAGTPFSYNEQFF	TGCGCCAGCAGCTTGGCCGGGACCCCCTTCTCCTACAATGAGCAGTTCTTC
TRBJ1-1	TRBD1	TRBV20-1	many	CSARETGGANTEAFF	TGCAGTGCTAGAGAGACAGGGGGCGCGAACACTGAAGCTTTCTTT
TRBJ1-3	-	TRBV3-1	many	CASSRGLTGSSGNTIYF	TGTGCCAGCAGCCGCGGCCTCACAGGGTCTTCTGGAAACACCATATATTTT
TRBJ1-1	-	TRBV2	many	CASSGESNTEAFF	TGTGCCAGCAGTGGGGAATCGAACACTGAAGCTTTCTTT
TRBJ2-5	-	TRBV28	-	CASSLRGGGQETQYF	TGTGCCAGCAGTTTAAGGGGGGGGGGCCAAGAGACCCAGTACTTC
TRBJ2-3	TRBD2	TRBV20-1	many	CSARPGTSNGTDTQYF	TGCAGTGCTCGACCTGGGACTAGCAACGGCACAGATACGCAGTATTTT
TRBJ2-5	-	TRBV7-2	many	CASSLGLGALPETQYF	TGTGCCAGCAGCTTAGGTTTGGGCGCCTTGCCGGAGACCCAGTACTTC
TRBJ1-5	-	TRBV6-4	many	CASSDRSPNQPQHF	TGTGCCAGCAGTGACAGAAGTCCCAATCAGCCCCAGCATTTT
TRBJ2-1	-	TRBV18	many	CASSRGNIGEQFF	TGTGCCAGCTCCCGGGGGAATATCGGTGAGCAGTTCTTC
TRBJ2-1	-	TRBV7-9	many	CASSLLPLSSYNEQFF	TGTGCCAGCAGCTTATTACCTTTGAGCTCCTACAATGAGCAGTTCTTC
TRBJ1-5	-	TRBV4-1	many	CASSQEIQGYQPQHF	TGCGCCAGCAGCCAAGAGATACAGGGTTATCAGCCCCAGCATTTT
TRBJ1-1	-	TRBV20-1	many	CSAREGNTEAFF	TGCAGTGCTAGAGAGGGGAACACTGAAGCTTTCTTT
TRBJ2-3	TRBD2	TRBV7-9	many	CASSGPGLASGSTDTQYF	TGTGCCAGCAGCGGGCCGGGACTAGCGAGTGGTAGCACAGATACGCAGTATTTT
TRBJ1-1	-	TRBV3-1	many	CASSQVLNTEAFF	TGTGCCAGCAGCCAGGTATTGAACACTGAAGCTTTCTTT
TRBJ2-7	TRBD2	TRBV18	many	CASSPSLAGADEQYF	TGTGCCAGCTCACCTTCGCTAGCGGGAGCAGATGAGCAGTACTTC
TRBJ2-7	-	TRBV11-3	-	CASSFGPIYEQYF	TGTGCCAGCAGCTTTGGCCCTATCTACGAGCAGTACTTC
TRBJ1-1	TRBD1	TRBV5-1	many	CASSLRQGGESHTEAFF	TGCGCCAGCAGCCTCCGACAGGGGGGTGAATCGCACACTGAAGCTTTCTTT
TRBJ1-1	-	TRBV5-1	once	CASSTPRNTEAFF	TGCGCCAGCAGCACCCCCAGGAACACTGAAGCTTTCTTT
TRBJ2-1	TRBD2	TRBV12-3/TRBV12-4	-	CASSDTSGGYNEQFF	TGTGCCAGCAGTGACACCAGCGGGGGCTACAATGAGCAGTTCTTC
TRBJ1-6	-	TRBV28	many	CASSFGNSPLHF	TGTGCCAGCAGTTTTGGGAATTCACCCCTCCACTTT
TRBJ1-1	-	TRBV27	few	CASSFGGFMNTEAFF	TGTGCCAGCAGTTTTGGGGGGTTCATGAACACTGAAGCTTTCTTT
TRBJ1-1	TRBD1	TRBV10-3	many	CAISDPGQGNTEAFF	TGTGCCATCAGTGATCCCGGACAGGGGAACACTGAAGCTTTCTTT
TRBJ2-3	TRBD1	TRBV27	many	CASYQPGQSTDTQYF	TGTGCCAGCTACCAACCGGGACAGAGCACAGATACGCAGTATTTT
TRBJ2-7	-	TRBV4-2	-	CASSRQQSGNGQYF	TGTGCCAGCAGCCGACAACAGTCCGGGAACGGGCAGTACTTC